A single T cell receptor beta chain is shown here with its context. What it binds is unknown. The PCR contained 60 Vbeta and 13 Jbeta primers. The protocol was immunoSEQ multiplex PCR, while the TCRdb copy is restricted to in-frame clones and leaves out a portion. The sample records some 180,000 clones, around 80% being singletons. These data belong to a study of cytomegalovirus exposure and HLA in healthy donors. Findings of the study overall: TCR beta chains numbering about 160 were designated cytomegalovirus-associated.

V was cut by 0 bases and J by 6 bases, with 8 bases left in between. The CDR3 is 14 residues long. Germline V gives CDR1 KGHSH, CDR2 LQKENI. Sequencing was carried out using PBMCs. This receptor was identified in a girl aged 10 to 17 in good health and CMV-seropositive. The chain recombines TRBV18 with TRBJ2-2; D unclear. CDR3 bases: TGTGCCAGCTCACCACCGATGGGCCCCGGGGAGCTGTTTTTT. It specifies CASSPPMGPGELFF. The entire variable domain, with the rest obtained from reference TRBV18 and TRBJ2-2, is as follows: NAGVMQNPRHLVRRRGQEARLRCSPMKGHSHVYWYRQLPEEGLKFMVYLQKENIIDESGMPKERFSAEFPKEGPSILRIQQVVRGDSAAYFCASSPPMGPGELFFGEGSRLTVL.